This is a list of T cell receptor beta chains from one sample in a study of graft-versus-host responses after intestinal transplantation. Their antigen targets remain unknown. Produced via immunoSEQ multiplex PCR; TCRdb's table is partial and in-frame only. The sample holds around 110,000 clones, about nine tenths seen once. Sample: unstimulated CD4+ T cells sorted from spleen or lymph node cells, taken before intestinal transplant. The origin of the receptors is a human donor who received an intestinal transplant. CDR3s include the opening cysteine and the closing phenylalanine or tryptophan. Each record gives: V gene, J gene, D gene, clone size, CDR3 protein, CDR3 DNA. D genes are given only for firm matches. Size is stated for part of the rows, as once, few or many counts, or as a class when the clone is expanded.

TRBV10-3,TRBJ1-5,NA,NA,CAISDRYQPQHF,TGTGCCATCAGTGACCGTTATCAGCCCCAGCATTTT
TRBV27,TRBJ2-2,NA,NA,CASRAGMRTGELFF,TGTGCCAGCAGGGCGGGGATGAGGACCGGGGAGCTGTTTTTT
TRBV10-1,TRBJ2-3,NA,few,CASSDRVDTQYF,TGCGCCAGCAGTGACAGGGTAGATACGCAGTATTTT
TRBV30,TRBJ2-5,NA,NA,CAWSVRKETQYF,TGTGCCTGGAGTGTCAGAAAAGAGACCCAGTACTTC
TRBV7-2,TRBJ2-7,TRBD2,NA,CASSSTSVHEQYF,TGTGCCAGCAGCTCGACTAGCGTCCACGAGCAGTACTTC
TRBV7-2,TRBJ1-3,TRBD1,NA,CASSPQQGARGNTIYF,TGTGCCAGCAGCCCCCAACAGGGGGCGCGAGGAAACACCATATATTTT
TRBV5-1,TRBJ1-5,NA,few,CASSLEGTPNQPQHF,TGCGCCAGCAGCTTGGAGGGGACACCTAATCAGCCCCAGCATTTT
TRBV30,TRBJ2-1,TRBD2,NA,CAWSVLREGRNEQFF,TGTGCCTGGAGTGTACTGCGGGAGGGCCGTAATGAGCAGTTCTTC
TRBV15,TRBJ2-7,TRBD2,NA,CATSRVTSGGFYEQYF,TGTGCCACCAGCAGAGTCACTAGCGGGGGATTCTACGAGCAGTACTTC
TRBV5-1,TRBJ2-1,NA,NA,CASSSGFYEQFF,TGCGCCAGCAGCTCAGGGTTTTATGAGCAGTTCTTC
TRBV10-1,TRBJ1-1,TRBD1,NA,CASSESGQGMDTEAFF,TGCGCCAGCAGTGAGTCGGGACAGGGTATGGACACTGAAGCTTTCTTT
TRBV28,TRBJ1-3,NA,NA,CASSRGGPALSGNTIYF,TGTGCCAGCAGTCGAGGTGGCCCGGCCCTCTCTGGAAACACCATATATTTT
TRBV30,TRBJ2-5,NA,NA,CAWSTLGGPQETQYF,TGTGCCTGGAGTACCCTGGGGGGACCTCAAGAGACCCAGTACTTC
TRBV10-2,TRBJ2-7,TRBD1,NA,CASTLRTGGYEQYF,TGCGCCAGCACCTTGAGGACAGGGGGTTACGAGCAGTACTTC